The clone carrying this T cell receptor beta chain showed up many times. The sample originates from a study of early T cells in non-severe SARS-CoV-2 infection. This CDR3 is built from 17 residues. V was shortened by 3 bases and J by 2 bases, with 14 bases between the two germline ends. CDR1 MDHEN and CDR2 SYDVKM come from the germline V gene. Individual cDNA molecules were tagged with unique molecular identifiers, the study reported. Each CDR3 protein is one row after TCRdb ran MiXCR on the 5' RACE reads. The table includes about 92,000 distinct CDR3 sequences, less than 15% detected once. The chain has TRBV28 and TRBJ2-6; D is perhaps TRBD1 or TRBD2 (5 bases each). This receptor was taken from an adult who was a healthcare worker with PCR-confirmed SARS-CoV-2 infection or an uninfected control (not recorded which). Specimen: whole blood. The CDR3 region is CASSLRGERTGANVLTF. The CDR3 DNA reads TGTGCCAGCAGTTTGAGGGGCGAGAGGACTGGGGCCAACGTCCTGACTTTC.